The clone carrying this TCR beta chain was seen many times. What it recognizes is unknown. The sample originates from a study of beta chain features in type 1 diabetes. Regarding the study as a whole: Among all four CD4+ subsets, Type 1 diabetes patients had TCRB CDR3s that were moderately but significantly shorter.

The sequenced template was cDNA made from the entire isolated RNA. Only in-frame clones appear in the TCRdb table, and some are missing; sequencing was by immunoSEQ multiplex PCR. The sample includes 150,000 to 200,000 clones, 6.5% to 10% of them seen just once. This CDR3 comprises 15 residues. J lost 7 bases, V lost 6 bases, and 12 bases had no gene match. Germline V gene sequence: CDR1 SGHRS, CDR2 YFSETQ. The genes are TRBV5-1 and TRBJ2-1, with 8 bases lining up with TRBD2. The specimen was central memory CD4+ T cells from blood. The receptor comes from a woman between 18 and 30 years old with type 1 diabetes. The CDR3 sequence: CASTDDLAGSNEQFF. In nucleotides, the CDR3 is TGCGCCAGCACCGATGATCTAGCGGGTAGTAATGAGCAGTTCTTC. Supplemented by reference TRBV5-1 and TRBJ2-1, the full variable domain reads KAGVTQTPRYLIKTRGQQVTLSCSPISGHRSVSWYQQTPGQGLQFLFEYFSETQRNKGNFPGRFSGRQFSNSRSEMNVSTLELGDSALYLCASTDDLAGSNEQFFGPGTRLTVL.